These 5 T cell receptor beta chains came from one sample sequenced in a study of radiotherapy plus CTLA-4 blockade in lung cancer (dated by TCRdb to 2017 to 2018). Library preparation employed the immunoSEQ multiplex PCR assay. TCRdb provides this immuneACCESS table in a form limited to in-frame rearrangements. Some clones are lacking; in checked studies, under half of them reflect an unresolved V gene, and why the rest are absent is not known. Recorded for this sample are 50,000 to 85,000 clones; approximately 82% of them occurred a single time. The biggest ten clones account for less than 5% of the sample. The source was peripheral blood, collected from a patient treated with radiotherapy plus ipilimumab. The source of these receptors is a human donor with non-small cell lung cancer who had a partial response to radiotherapy plus ipilimumab.

The chain is built from TRBV2 and TRBJ1-5; no reliable D call. The length of the CDR3 is 16 residues. Trimming removed 1 base from V and 0 bases from J, with 10 bases in between. Germline assignment: CDR1 SNHLY and CDR2 FYNNEI. The CDR3 spells CASSEVGGNSNQPQHF. CDR3 nucleotides: TGTGCCAGCAGTGAAGTTGGCGGGAATAGCAATCAGCCCCAGCATTTT. Drawing the rest from reference TRBV2 and TRBJ1-5, the complete variable domain is EPEVTQTPSHQVTQMGQEVILRCVPISNHLYFYWYRQILGQKVEFLVSFYNNEISEKSEIFDDQFSVERPDGSNFTLKIRSTKLEDSAMYFCASSEVGGNSNQPQHFGDGTRLSIL.

This clone occurred a few times. The V gene is TRBV6-1, the J gene TRBJ2-7; 8 nucleotides match TRBD1. The CDR3 runs to 16 residues. V lost 3 bases and J lost 4; bases outside the gene matches: 11. The germline gives CDR1 MNHNS, CDR2 SASEGT. In DNA, the CDR3 is TGTGCCAGCAGTGACCTCCCGGGGCAGGGGGCATACGAGCAGTACTTC. Protein: CASSDLPGQGAYEQYF.

The chain joins TRBV11-3 to TRBJ2-7, with 10 bases identical to TRBD1. CDR3 size: 14 residues. CDR1 SGHNT and CDR2 YENEEA come from the germline V gene. Trimming cost V 5 bases and J 7 bases; bases outside gene matches: 8. CDR3 DNA sequence: TGTGCCAGCAGCCGACAGGGGGCGTCGAGGGAGCAGTACTTC. Translation: CASSRQGASREQYF.

The chain is built from TRBV30 and TRBJ2-7; 12 bases match TRBD2. This CDR3 spans 14 amino acids. CDR1 is GTSNPN and CDR2 is SVGIG in the germline V gene (reference sequence). J lost 4 bases, V lost 2 bases, and 3 bases had no gene match. For the CDR3, the DNA is TGTGCCTGGAGTAAGACTAGCGGGAGTTACGAGCAGTACTTC. Residues: CAWSKTSGSYEQYF. Variable domain in full (rest from reference TRBV30 and TRBJ2-7): SQTIHQWPATLVQPVGSPLSLECTVEGTSNPNLYWYRQAAGRGLQLLFYSVGIGQISSEVPQNLSASRPQDRQFILSSKKLLLSDSGFYLCAWSKTSGSYEQYFGPGTRLTVT.

V is TRBV18 and J is TRBJ2-3; 11 bases fit TRBD2. CDR1 is KGHSH, CDR2 LQKENI, per germline. CDR3 length: 16 amino acids. The V and J ends lost 5 bases and 1 base, in that order; junction bases with no gene match: 5. This CDR3 is CASSSTSGSRTDTQYF. The CDR3 DNA reads as TGTGCCAGCTCATCAACTAGCGGGAGCCGCACAGATACGCAGTATTTT. The full variable domain, in which reference TRBV18 and TRBJ2-3 provide the parts outside the CDR3, is NAGVMQNPRHLVRRRGQEARLRCSPMKGHSHVYWYRQLPEEGLKFMVYLQKENIIDESGMPKERFSAEFPKEGPSILRIQQVVRGDSAAYFCASSSTSGSRTDTQYFGPGTRLTVL.